This TCR beta chain is from a study of blood T cell repertoires in COVID-19. Germline CDR1 MDHEN, CDR2 SYDVKM. The length of the CDR3 is 13 residues. V trimming: 6 bases; J trimming: 4 bases; junction bases outside the gene matches: 5. This clone was recorded a few times. Other DNA variants within this sample encode the same CDR3. The authors' processing: Scientists estimated how many nucleated cells there were by amplifying reference gene primers. TCRdb's table, derived via immunoSEQ multiplex PCR, lists solely in-frame clones and lacks some. V and J calls and clone size are copied from that table; D and trimming were computed from the DNA. The repertoire holds fewer than 300,000 clones, with 80% to 90% as singletons.

This receptor was obtained from a woman between 45 and 65 years old with acute or convalescent COVID-19. This chain joins TRBV28 and TRBJ2-7; 8 bases fit TRBD2. Sequenced material: peripheral blood. In DNA, the CDR3 is TGTGCCAGCAGACTCAGCGGGAGTTACGAGCAGTACTTC. It translates to CASRLSGSYEQYF.